Ten or more counts support the clone carrying this T cell receptor (beta chain). The antigen is not known. Time point meaning: sample taken at primary tumor resection. In each case, whole RNA from tumor, nontumor lung or frozen PBMC was sequenced unsorted. There were some 76 donors, all of them untreated patients with early-stage non-small cell lung cancer. TCRdb processed the 5' RACE reads anew with MiXCR; each CDR3 protein has one entry. In the table there are tens of thousands of distinct CDR3 sequences, 7.5% to 10% of which are singletons. This entry belongs to a study of spatial heterogeneity in lung cancer. Looking at the study overall: Across the raw uncorrected reads, a unique TCR and UMI combination was observed, on average, more than ten times.

Study findings and constraints: Whereas they appeared in blood less at follow-up, ubiquitous expanded tumor TCRs appeared there more at resection.

The CDR3 loop spans 15 amino acids. Trimming stripped 2 bases from V and 3 bases from J, with 11 bases between. Germline V CDR1 and CDR2: SGHTA, FQGNSA. This chain uses TRBV7-2 with TRBJ1-5; D is unclear. The sequences come from PBMCs, collected at surgery. The sequence came from a female donor with early-stage non-small cell lung cancer. CDR3 in amino acids: CASSLPDWDNQPQHF. Here the CDR3 DNA reads TGTGCCAGCAGCTTACCAGACTGGGACAATCAGCCCCAGCATTTT.